This T cell receptor beta chain is from a study of shared clonotypes between healthy human individuals. Study-level findings and limits: Clonotype sharing among donors was thought likely to change with sequencing depth.

V trimming: 2 bases; J trimming: 4 bases; junction bases outside the gene matches: 8. Germline V lookup: CDR1 GTSNPN, CDR2 SVGIG (reference sequence). The CDR3 length is 15 residues. As regards this clone: Its antigen is still unknown.

Repertoires were generated with immunoSEQ multiplex PCR, while TCRdb's copy carries only in-frame clones and drops some. The sample has 2 million to 2.5 million clones, just under 95% seen once. The clonotype originates from a man between 18 and 29 years old in good health. Some clones in this sample may be carry-over from other donors' samples. J is TRBJ2-1 and V is TRBV30; TRBD2 matches at 7 bases. The sequenced sample was naive CD4+ T cells from PBMCs. The subset was: CD45RA+ positively selected. In nucleotides, the CDR3 is TGTGCCTGGAGTTTTTCGGGGGGTTTATACAATGAGCAGTTCTTC. As protein: CAWSFSGGLYNEQFF. Full variable domain (outside the CDR3, taken from reference TRBV30 and TRBJ2-1): SQTIHQWPATLVQPVGSPLSLECTVEGTSNPNLYWYRQAAGRGLQLLFYSVGIGQISSEVPQNLSASRPQDRQFILSSKKLLLSDSGFYLCAWSFSGGLYNEQFFGPGTRLTVL.